These 15 T cell receptor beta chains originate from one sample sequenced in a study of blood T cells in healthy people across ages. Alongside a J-beta primer mix, a sample-barcoded 5' primer served in a second PCR lasting about 6 to 12 cycles. MiXCR, applied by TCRdb to the 5' RACE reads, yields one record per CDR3 protein. The profile shows 270,000 or so distinct CDR3 sequences, 27% of them singletons. Sequences were obtained from blood. The source is a woman in her 70s in good health.

This clonotype was observed a few times. V gene TRBV5-6 combines with J gene TRBJ2-2; 12 bases align to TRBD2. Unmatched junction bases numbered 7, after V lost 3 bases and J lost 4 bases. Germline loops: CDR1 SGHDT, CDR2 YYEEEE. This CDR3 is 17 amino acids long. The CDR3 is CASSSRLAGDLTGELFF. DNA for the CDR3: TGTGCCAGCAGCTCCCGACTAGCGGGAGACCTCACCGGGGAGCTGTTTTTT. Full variable domain (rest looked up from reference TRBV5-6 and TRBJ2-2): DAGVTQSPTHLIKTRGQQVTLRCSPKSGHDTVSWYQQALGQGPQFIFQYYEEEERQRGNFPDRFSGHQFPNYSSELNVNALLLGDSALYLCASSSRLAGDLTGELFFGEGSRLTVL.

This clonotype was counted a few times. The CDR3 protein is CASQLAGGNNEQFF. The CDR3 DNA reads TGTGCCAGCCAACTAGCGGGAGGGAACAATGAGCAGTTCTTC. This chain connects TRBV3-1 to TRBJ2-1; 13 bases line up with TRBD2. Germline CDR1 reads LGHDT; CDR2 reads YNNKEL (reference sequence). The V and J ends lost 8 bases and 5 bases, in that order; junction bases with no gene match: 3. The CDR3 covers 14 residues.

This clonotype was seen ten or more times. This rearrangement joins TRBV6-1 to TRBJ1-4; 7 bases are a match to TRBD1. Germline V lookup: CDR1 MNHNS, CDR2 SASEGT. CDR3 length: 16 amino acids. The V gene end was trimmed by 4 bases and the J gene end by 0 bases; junction bases not matched to a gene: 5. The CDR3 nucleotides are TGTGCCAGCAGTGTCGACAGGGCTGCAACTAATGAAAAACTGTTTTTT. It is translated as CASSVDRAATNEKLFF.

The chain recombines TRBV28 with TRBJ2-7; D possibly uses TRBD1 or TRBD2 (6 bases each). CDR1 MDHEN and CDR2 SYDVKM come from the germline V gene. CDR3 size: 14 residues. V lost 5 bases to trimming and J lost 2 bases, with 13 bases between them. The CDR3 DNA sequence: TGTGCCAGCAGTCTAGGGGGGAAAACCTACGAGCAGTACTTC. This sequence encodes CASSLGGKTYEQYF.

This rearrangement joins TRBV18 to TRBJ2-5, with 8 bases aligning to TRBD1. The CDR3 loop spans 16 amino acids. Germline CDR1 is KGHSH and CDR2 is LQKENI. The J segment lost 5 bases and the V segment lost 3 bases, leaving 11 bases of the junction unmatched. CDR3 loop: CASSPRVGQGLETQYF. DNA for the CDR3: TGTGCCAGCTCACCTCGAGTTGGACAGGGCTTGGAGACCCAGTACTTC.

This clonotype was seen only a few times. The chain links TRBV5-1 to TRBJ2-2; D remains unclear. The V gene's germline CDR1 is SGHRS and CDR2 YFSETQ. The CDR3 has 17 amino acids. V was shortened by 0 bases and J by 0 bases, with 12 bases between the two germline ends. CDR3 coding DNA: TGCGCCAGCAGCTTGGCTGGACGGAGCGCGAACACCGGGGAGCTGTTTTTT. Its translation: CASSLAGRSANTGELFF.

The chain joins TRBV9 to TRBJ2-7; 7 bases match TRBD2. V dropped 0 bases and J dropped 3; count of bases not matched to a gene: 6. CDR3 length equals 15 residues. Germline loops: CDR1 SGDLS, CDR2 YYNGEE. CDR3: CASSVEPSGIYEQYF. The CDR3 DNA follows: TGTGCCAGCAGCGTAGAACCTAGCGGCATCTACGAGCAGTACTTC.

This chain connects TRBV9 to TRBJ2-2; 12 nucleotides match TRBD2. After removal of 0 bases from V and 6 bases from J, the junction contained 3 bases not matched to a gene. CDR3 size: 16 residues. Germline assignment: CDR1 SGDLS and CDR2 YYNGEE. CDR3 loop: CASSVGLAGVSGELFF. The CDR3 coding sequence is TGTGCCAGCAGCGTAGGACTAGCGGGAGTCTCCGGGGAGCTGTTTTTT.

The chain combines TRBV20-1 with TRBJ2-1, with D tentatively TRBD2 (6 bases). The CDR3 is 14 residues long. Germline CDR1 is DFQATT and CDR2 is SNEGSKA (reference sequence). The V and J ends lost 6 bases and 7 bases respectively, with 19 bases between them. DNA for the CDR3: TGCAGTGCCCCGGCGGGGAAGGTTGGGAATGAGCAGTTCTTC. It encodes CSAPAGKVGNEQFF.

The chain employs TRBV6-6 and TRBJ1-4; 7 positions match TRBD1. V shed 5 bases and J 6 bases; nucleotides not matched to a gene: 6. The CDR3 length is 14 residues. Germline assignment: CDR1 MNHNY and CDR2 SVGAGI (reference sequence). CDR3 sequence (DNA): TGTGCCAGCAGTCCAACAGGGGAGTATGAAAAACTGTTTTTT. Protein sequence: CASSPTGEYEKLFF.

This clonotype was seen at least ten times. The chain uses TRBV9 and TRBJ1-3; D gene unclear. Germline V gene lookup returns CDR1 SGDLS and CDR2 YYNGEE. The CDR3 totals 14 residues. Trimming left V 0 bases short and J 1 base short, with 5 bases between. The CDR3 region has the DNA TGTGCCAGCAGCGTAGTCTCTTCTGGAAACACCATATATTTT. It specifies CASSVVSSGNTIYF.

This clonotype was recorded only once. This sequence joins TRBV7-9 and TRBJ1-2, with TRBD1 matching 7 bases. The CDR3 is 14 amino acids. The V gene's germline CDR1 is SEHNR and CDR2 FQNEAQ (reference sequence). V lost 3 bases and J lost 6; bases outside the gene matches: 7. The CDR3 nucleotides are TGTGCCAGCAGCTTGGGGGGAGACAGGGATGGCTACACCTTC. This translates into CASSLGGDRDGYTF.

The gene calls are TRBV5-5 and TRBJ1-1; 7 nucleotides line up with TRBD1. Looked up from germline, CDR1 is SGHKS and CDR2 is YYEKEE (reference sequence). This CDR3 comprises 15 residues. V dropped 0 bases and J dropped 5; count of bases not matched to a gene: 7. This CDR3 reads CASSLGTGVGTEAFF. CDR3 coding DNA: TGTGCCAGCAGCTTGGGCACAGGGGTGGGGACTGAAGCTTTCTTT.

The chain combines TRBV7-2 with TRBJ2-1; D unresolved. Germline lookup yields CDR1 SGHTA and CDR2 FQGNSA. The CDR3 runs to 13 residues. Deletions cut 3 bases from V and 7 bases from J, with 10 bases between. CDR3 loop: CASSLARLNEQFF. CDR3 DNA sequence: TGTGCCAGCAGCTTGGCCCGCCTAAATGAGCAGTTCTTC. Full variable domain (remainder filled in from reference TRBV7-2 and TRBJ2-1): GAGVSQSPSNKVTEKGKDVELRCDPISGHTALYWYRQSLGQGLEFLIYFQGNSAPDKSGLPSDRFSAERTGGSVSTLTIQRTQQEDSAVYLCASSLARLNEQFFGPGTRLTVL.

This clonotype was picked up a small number of times. This chain joins TRBV20-1 and TRBJ1-5; D ambiguous. The CDR3 extends over 13 amino acids. Trimming shortened V by 7 bases and J by 3 bases, and 13 bases separated the two germline ends. The germline gives CDR1 DFQATT, CDR2 SNEGSKA (reference sequence). The CDR3 here is CSVNWEINQPQHF. The CDR3 nucleotides read TGCAGTGTTAATTGGGAGATCAATCAGCCCCAGCATTTT.